These T cell receptor beta chains were read from a single sample in a study of cytotoxic CD8 clonotypes in ibrutinib-treated CLL. The protocol was immunoSEQ multiplex PCR, while the TCRdb copy is restricted to in-frame clones and leaves out a portion. The table records 90,000 to 95,000 clones, 70% to 80% of them present only once. Specimen: PBMCs, collected after 24 months of ibrutinib treatment. Receptor source: a human donor with chronic lymphocytic leukemia. Both conserved end residues are part of each CDR3. The order of the fields is J gene, CDR3 length, V gene, D gene, clone size, CDR3 DNA, CDR3 protein. A D gene is named only where the DNA matches it firmly. Clone sizes are given selectively: once, few, many, or a class where the clone is expanded.

TRBJ2-1,16,TRBV6-6,-,-,TGTGCCAGCATGAAACCAGGGACCCCTTGGGGTAATGAGCAGTTCTTC,CASMKPGTPWGNEQFF
TRBJ1-2,15,TRBV28,-,-,TGTGCCAGCACCGGAGGAGGGGCGCCCAGCTATGGCTACACCTTC,CASTGGGAPSYGYTF
TRBJ1-2,16,TRBV5-4,-,-,TGTGCCAGCAGCCCGGGAGGTCCGGGGGCTTTGAGAGGCTACACCTTC,CASSPGGPGALRGYTF
TRBJ2-5,14,TRBV7-3,-,-,TGTGCCAGCAGCTTAGAGTCGACAGCGAAGACCCAGTACTTC,CASSLESTAKTQYF
TRBJ1-1,11,TRBV20-1,-,-,TGCAGCTCCACTCTGATCCCTGAAGCTTTCTTT,CSSTLIPEAFF
TRBJ2-3,15,TRBV18,TRBD2,-,TGTGCCAGCTCACCAACGGCGGGGGGCATGGATACGCAGTATTTT,CASSPTAGGMDTQYF
TRBJ2-3,16,TRBV7-2,TRBD2,few,TGTGCCAGCAGCTTAGTCCCTAGCGGGAATACAGATACGCAGTATTTT,CASSLVPSGNTDTQYF
TRBJ2-7,14,TRBV7-2,-,-,TGTGCCAGCAGCCTACGGCGGGGCCCCCACGAGCAGTACTTC,CASSLRRGPHEQYF
TRBJ2-2,16,TRBV9,TRBD2,-,TGTGCCAGCAGCCCCTTTTGGGGGAGGGGAACCGGGGAGCTGTTTTTT,CASSPFWGRGTGELFF
TRBJ1-5,12,TRBV19,-,-,TGTGCCAGTAGTACACCGAGGCAGGGACAGCATTTT,CASSTPRQGQHF
TRBJ1-1,11,TRBV6-1,-,-,TGTGCCAGCAATATAAGGACTGAAGCTTTCTTT,CASNIRTEAFF
TRBJ2-4,13,TRBV11-2,TRBD2,few,TGTGCCAGCAGCTTAGAGGCTAGCGGAGATCAGTACTTC,CASSLEASGDQYF
TRBJ1-1,12,TRBV11-2,-,-,TGTGCCAGCAGCCCAGGGTGGACTGAAGCTTTCTTT,CASSPGWTEAFF
TRBJ2-6,18,TRBV27,-,-,TGTGCCAGCAGTCCCCTCCCGGGACTCACCTCTGGGGCCAACGTCCTGACTTTC,CASSPLPGLTSGANVLTF
TRBJ2-1,15,TRBV27,TRBD2,-,TGTGCCAGCAGTTTAGTACTAGCGGGCTACAATGAGCAGTTCTTC,CASSLVLAGYNEQFF
TRBJ2-3,13,TRBV4-1,-,-,TGCGCCAGCAGCCCAGGGAGCACAGATACGCAGTATTTT,CASSPGSTDTQYF
TRBJ2-5,14,TRBV5-1,-,-,TGCGCCAGCCGCGAGGGGCCCGTACAAGAGACCCAGTACTTC,CASREGPVQETQYF
TRBJ2-7,15,TRBV19,TRBD2,-,TGTGCCAGTAGTGCCTATAGCGGGAACGCCTACGAGCAGTACTTC,CASSAYSGNAYEQYF
TRBJ1-2,17,TRBV19,-,few,TGTGCCAGTAGTATACCCTTCTCCTTCTCAGACCCGTATGGCTACACCTTC,CASSIPFSFSDPYGYTF
TRBJ2-7,14,TRBV2,-,-,TGTGCCAGCAGTGTAAGCGGGCCCTCCTACGAGCAGTACTTC,CASSVSGPSYEQYF
TRBJ2-7,16,TRBV11-3,TRBD1,-,TGTGCCAGCAGCTTAGTCCCACAGGGGTCCTCCTACGAGCAGTACTTC,CASSLVPQGSSYEQYF
TRBJ1-1,14,TRBV28,-,-,TGTGCCAGCCGGCCCGGGACACACAACACTGAAGCTTTCTTT,CASRPGTHNTEAFF
TRBJ2-7,12,TRBV5-6,-,once,TGTGCCAGCAGCTTGGAGAAACGAGAGCAGTACTTC,CASSLEKREQYF
TRBJ2-7,11,TRBV5-1,-,-,TGCGCCAGCAGAACAGGGTACGAGCAGTACTTC,CASRTGYEQYF
TRBJ1-2,15,TRBV10-1,TRBD1,few,TGCGCCAGCAGTGAAAAGAACAGGGGATTAGAGGGCTACACCTTC,CASSEKNRGLEGYTF
TRBJ2-5,15,TRBV11-3,TRBD2,-,TGTGCCAGCAGCTCCGGGACTAGCGGGTTAGAGACCCAGTACTTC,CASSSGTSGLETQYF
TRBJ1-5,12,TRBV19,-,-,TGTGCCAGCGGACAGAACAATCAGCCCCAGCATTTT,CASGQNNQPQHF
TRBJ2-5,15,TRBV7-6,TRBD2,-,TGTGCCAGCACCAGTAGCGGGAGTGAATGGGAGACCCAGTACTTC,CASTSSGSEWETQYF
TRBJ1-2,15,TRBV19,TRBD1,once,TGTGCCAGTAGCCTGTGGGCAGGGGGCTTCGATGGCTACACCTTC,CASSLWAGGFDGYTF
TRBJ1-6,13,TRBV9,-,-,TGTGCCAGCAGCGTAAAGTCGGGTTCACCCCTCCACTTT,CASSVKSGSPLHF
TRBJ2-1,16,TRBV11-2,-,-,TGTGCCAGCATCCTGTCCCCATTCCCGGGGGCAGGTGAGCAGTTCTTC,CASILSPFPGAGEQFF
TRBJ1-2,14,TRBV11-2,-,-,TGTGCCAGCAGCTTAGACAGGCTTGCGGGTGGCTACACCTTC,CASSLDRLAGGYTF
TRBJ2-1,22,TRBV10-1,-,-,TGCGCCAGCACCGACCGGGACAGGAAGTATGGTGATGGAAGCGGGATCTACAATGAGCAGTTCTTC,CASTDRDRKYGDGSGIYNEQFF
TRBJ1-5,13,TRBV5-1,-,-,TGCGCCAGCAGCTTGGACAGGAATCAGCCCCAGCATTTT,CASSLDRNQPQHF
TRBJ2-1,15,TRBV6-1,TRBD2,-,TGTGCCAGCAGAAGACTAGCGGGAGGGTACAATGAGCAGTTCTTC,CASRRLAGGYNEQFF
TRBJ2-1,16,TRBV9,TRBD2,-,TGTGCCAGCAGCGTAGTGCCTAGCGGGAGAGGGAATGAGCAGTTCTTC,CASSVVPSGRGNEQFF
TRBJ2-7,11,TRBV30,-,few,TGTGCCTGGAGTGTAATCTCCGAGCAGTACTTC,CAWSVISEQYF
TRBJ1-6,13,TRBV7-2,-,-,TGTGCCAGCAGCTTAGTCGACCTTTCACCCCTCCACTTT,CASSLVDLSPLHF
TRBJ2-1,14,TRBV4-1,TRBD1,-,TGCGCCAGCAGCCTCGGGACAGGGGGGTATGAGCAGTTCTTC,CASSLGTGGYEQFF
TRBJ1-1,13,TRBV15,-,-,TGTGCCACCTGCGAGGTGGAGAACACTGAAGCTTTCTTT,CATCEVENTEAFF
TRBJ1-5,15,TRBV19,TRBD1,-,TGTGCCAGTAGCAGGGACAGGCTTAGCAATCAGCCCCAGCATTTT,CASSRDRLSNQPQHF